This TCR beta chain was retrieved from a study of cytomegalovirus exposure and HLA in healthy donors. V lost 7 bases and J 7 bases, leaving 18 bases between the germline ends. Germline lookup yields CDR1 LNHDA and CDR2 SQIVND (reference sequence). The CDR3 totals 14 residues. PCR amplification relied on 60 Vbeta primers (plus 13 Jbeta primers). TCRdb keeps only in-frame clones here, not all; method: immunoSEQ multiplex PCR. The sample has about 190,000 clones, around 85% seen once. This receptor was obtained from a man aged 35 to 55 in good health and CMV-seropositive. The sequenced material came from PBMCs. The chain has TRBV19 and TRBJ2-3, with D tentatively TRBD1 (5 bases). DNA for the CDR3: TGTGCCAGTAACCAGGGCCCATTAATCAATACGCAGTATTTT. Translation gives CASNQGPLINTQYF.